This T cell receptor (beta chain) is from a study of CD8 T cells in Susac syndrome. Random hexamers were used to reverse transcribe an amount of about 0.45 to 1 ug RNA. Across 54 Vbeta and 13 Jbeta, immunoSEQ multiplex PCR amplified TCR beta CDR3. TCRdb reprocessed the immunoSEQ multiplex PCR reads with MiXCR, giving one entry per CDR3 protein. The sample has about 150,000 distinct CDR3 sequences; 85% to 95% are singletons. The multiple sclerosis controls were treatment-naive patients with relapsing-remitting disease that was stable or active. The CD8+ and CD4+ T cells were negatively isolated, with the TEMRA cells enriched by FACS. The origin of this receptor is a human donor with multiple sclerosis. The specimen was CD8+ T cells from PBMCs.

In nucleotides, the CDR3 is TGTGCCAGCAGAGACCCGGGACAGGGACGAACAGATACGCAGTATTTT. This encodes CASRDPGQGRTDTQYF. The chain is built from TRBV6-2 or TRBV6-3 and TRBJ2-3; TRBD1 aligns across 9 bases. This CDR3 spans 16 amino acids. V was pared by 6 bases and J by 3 bases, with 10 bases of the junction left unmatched. Per the germline V gene, CDR1 is MNHEY and CDR2 is SVGEGT.